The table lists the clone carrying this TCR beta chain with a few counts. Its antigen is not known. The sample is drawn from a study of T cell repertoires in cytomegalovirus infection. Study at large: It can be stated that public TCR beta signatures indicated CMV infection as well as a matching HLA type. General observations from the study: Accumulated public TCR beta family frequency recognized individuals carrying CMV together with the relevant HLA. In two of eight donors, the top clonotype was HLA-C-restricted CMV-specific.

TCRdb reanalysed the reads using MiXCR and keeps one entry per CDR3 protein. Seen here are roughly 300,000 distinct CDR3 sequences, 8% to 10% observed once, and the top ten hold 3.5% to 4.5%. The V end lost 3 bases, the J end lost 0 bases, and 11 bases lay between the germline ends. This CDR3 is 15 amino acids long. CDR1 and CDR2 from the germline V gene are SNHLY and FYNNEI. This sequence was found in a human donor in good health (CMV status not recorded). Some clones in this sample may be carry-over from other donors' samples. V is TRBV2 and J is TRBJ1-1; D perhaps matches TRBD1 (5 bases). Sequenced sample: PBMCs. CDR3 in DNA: TGTGCCAGCAGTGACTCAGGACACCTGAACACTGAAGCTTTCTTT. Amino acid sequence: CASSDSGHLNTEAFF.